What follows describes a single T cell receptor beta chain. During active infection, Seattle patients enrolled and were then monitored through disease. The data were obtained in a study of blood T cell repertoires in COVID-19. Study context: In each case, the material was cDNA or gDNA derived from T cells, B-cell-depleted T cells, or PBMCs.

CDR1 SGHKS and CDR2 YYEKEE come from the germline V gene (reference sequence). V lost 0 bases to trimming and J lost 0 bases, with 9 bases between them. There are 15 residues in the CDR3. Original handling: It was from reference gene primer amplification that nucleated cell counts were estimated. Data came from immunoSEQ multiplex PCR; TCRdb stores just in-frame clones and leaves some out. The V and J calls and clone size are taken from that table; D and trimming were inferred from the DNA. The profile covers approximately 90,000 clones, with 78% appearing a single time and roughly 6% taken by the ten largest.

This sequence was found in a man between 65 and 85 years old with COVID-19, enrolled during active disease. The sample comprised peripheral blood. This sequence joins TRBV5-5 and TRBJ1-2, with a tentative D call TRBD1 (5 bases). CDR3 DNA: TGTGCCAGCAGCTTGGTTACAGGCACTAACTATGGCTACACCTTC. Protein product: CASSLVTGTNYGYTF. Complete variable domain (other parts from reference TRBV5-5 and TRBJ1-2): DAGVTQSPTHLIKTRGQQVTLRCSPISGHKSVSWYQQVLGQGPQFIFQYYEKEERGRGNFPDRFSARQFPNYSSELNVNALLLGDSALYLCASSLVTGTNYGYTFGSGTRLTVV.